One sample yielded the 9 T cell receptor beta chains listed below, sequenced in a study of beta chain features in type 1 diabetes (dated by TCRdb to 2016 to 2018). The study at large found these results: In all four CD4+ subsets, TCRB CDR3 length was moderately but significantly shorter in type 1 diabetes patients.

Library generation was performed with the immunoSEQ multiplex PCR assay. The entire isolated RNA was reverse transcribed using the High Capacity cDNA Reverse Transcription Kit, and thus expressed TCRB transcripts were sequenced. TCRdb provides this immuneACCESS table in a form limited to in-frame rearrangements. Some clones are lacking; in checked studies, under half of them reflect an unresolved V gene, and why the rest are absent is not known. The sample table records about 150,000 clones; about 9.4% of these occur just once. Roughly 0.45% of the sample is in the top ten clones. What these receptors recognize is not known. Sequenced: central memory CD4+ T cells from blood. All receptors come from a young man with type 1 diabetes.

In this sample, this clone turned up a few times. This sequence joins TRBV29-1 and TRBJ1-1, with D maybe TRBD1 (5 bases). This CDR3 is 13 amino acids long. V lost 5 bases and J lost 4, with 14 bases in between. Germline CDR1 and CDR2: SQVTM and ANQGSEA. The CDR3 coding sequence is TGCAGCGTTACTCGTGGGGGGGGCACTGAAGCTTTCTTT. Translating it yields CSVTRGGGTEAFF.

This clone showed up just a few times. CDR3: CASRVSRQETQYF. In DNA, the CDR3 is TGTGCCAGCAGGGTCTCGCGACAAGAGACCCAGTACTTC. V and J are TRBV25-1 and TRBJ2-5; D gene uncertain. CDR3 length: 13 amino acids. Germline V lookup: CDR1 MGHDK, CDR2 SYGVNS. V lost 6 bases to trimming and J lost 2 bases, with 10 bases between them.

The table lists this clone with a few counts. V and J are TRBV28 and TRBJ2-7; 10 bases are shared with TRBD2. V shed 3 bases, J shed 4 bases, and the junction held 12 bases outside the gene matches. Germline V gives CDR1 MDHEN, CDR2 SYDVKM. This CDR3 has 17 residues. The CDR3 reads CASSLPTGTSDEYEQYF. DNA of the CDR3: TGTGCCAGCAGTTTGCCCACCGGGACTAGCGACGAATACGAGCAGTACTTC.

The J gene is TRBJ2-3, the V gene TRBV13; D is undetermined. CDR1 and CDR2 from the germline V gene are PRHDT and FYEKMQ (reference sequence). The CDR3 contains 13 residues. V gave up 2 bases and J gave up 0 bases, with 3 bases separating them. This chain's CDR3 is CASSLSSTDTQYF. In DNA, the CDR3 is TGTGCCAGCAGCTTATCTAGCACAGATACGCAGTATTTT.

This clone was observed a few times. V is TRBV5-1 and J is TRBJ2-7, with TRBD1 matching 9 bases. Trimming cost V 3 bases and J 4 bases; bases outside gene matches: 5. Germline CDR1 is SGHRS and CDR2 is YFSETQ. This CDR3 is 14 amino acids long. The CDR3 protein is CASSSTGTGYEQYF. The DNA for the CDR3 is TGCGCCAGCAGCTCCACCGGGACAGGGTACGAGCAGTACTTC.

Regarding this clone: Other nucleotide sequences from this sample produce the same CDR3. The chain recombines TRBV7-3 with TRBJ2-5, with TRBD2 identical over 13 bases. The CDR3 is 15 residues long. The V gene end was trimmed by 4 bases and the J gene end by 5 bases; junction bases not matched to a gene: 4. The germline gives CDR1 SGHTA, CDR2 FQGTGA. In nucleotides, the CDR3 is TGTGCCAGCAGCTCCTCGGGACTAGCGGGGGAGACCCAGTACTTC. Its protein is CASSSSGLAGETQYF.

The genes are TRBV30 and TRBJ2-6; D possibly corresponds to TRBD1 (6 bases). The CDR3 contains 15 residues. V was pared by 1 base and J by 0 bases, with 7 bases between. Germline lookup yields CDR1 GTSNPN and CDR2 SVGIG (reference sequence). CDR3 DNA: TGTGCCTGGAGTGGGGGGCGCTCTGGGGCCAACGTCCTGACTTTC. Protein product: CAWSGGRSGANVLTF.

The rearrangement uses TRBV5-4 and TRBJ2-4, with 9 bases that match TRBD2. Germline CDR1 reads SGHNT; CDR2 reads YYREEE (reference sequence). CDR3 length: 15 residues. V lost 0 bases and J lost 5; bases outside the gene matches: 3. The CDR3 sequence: CASSLETSGQNIQYF. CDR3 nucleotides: TGTGCCAGCAGCTTGGAGACTAGCGGACAAAACATTCAGTACTTC.

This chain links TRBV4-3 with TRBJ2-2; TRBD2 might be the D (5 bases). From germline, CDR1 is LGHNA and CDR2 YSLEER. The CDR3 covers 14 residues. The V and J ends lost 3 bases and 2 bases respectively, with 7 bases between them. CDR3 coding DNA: TGCGCCAGCAGCCACCGGGAAAACACCGGGGAGCTGTTTTTT. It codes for CASSHRENTGELFF.